This TCR beta chain comes out of a study of blood T cell repertoires in COVID-19. TCRdb's copy holds only in-frame clones and misses some; the assay was immunoSEQ multiplex PCR. The sample has approximately 240,000 clones, about 89% seen once. Source material: PBMCs or T cells enriched from blood (not recorded which). This TCR was recovered from a woman younger than 35 who had recovered from COVID-19.

For the CDR3, the DNA is TGTGCCAGCACGCAGACGGGGTTGAACACTGAAGCTTTCTTT. Encoded protein: CASTQTGLNTEAFF. The J gene is TRBJ1-1, the V gene TRBV11-2, with D unresolved. The CDR3 consists of 14 residues. Per germline, CDR1 SGHAT and CDR2 FQNNGV. V was cut by 7 bases and J by 0 bases, with 12 bases left in between.